The 14 T cell receptor beta chains listed next were all sequenced from one sample in a study of control samples from healthy donors and cancer patients. This table comes from immunoSEQ multiplex PCR, and its TCRdb copy is limited to in-frame clones, with some not included. The sample consists of about 130,000 clones, roughly 92% of them appearing once. The sequencing input was blood. All receptors come from a man in his late teens or twenties in good health.

The chain is built from TRBV2 and TRBJ1-1; D is possibly TRBD1 (6 bases). Germline V gene lookup returns CDR1 SNHLY and CDR2 FYNNEI. Trimming removed 3 bases at V and 5 bases at J, with 13 bases between. The CDR3 contains 14 residues. The CDR3: CASSDRPGVTEAFF. The DNA of the CDR3 is TGTGCCAGCAGTGATCGACCAGGGGTAACTGAAGCTTTCTTT.

V usage is TRBV5-1 and J usage is TRBJ2-2; 15 bases align to TRBD2. This CDR3 is 20 amino acids long. Looked up from germline, CDR1 is SGHRS and CDR2 is YFSETQ. Trimming took 10 bases from V and 0 from J; bases not matched to a gene: 16. The CDR3 nucleotides read TGCGCCCGCCACTGGGGGCCGGGACTAGCGGGGGGACCGAACACCGGGGAGCTGTTTTTT. Translated, it gives CARHWGPGLAGGPNTGELFF.

The chain uses TRBV5-4 and TRBJ2-5; TRBD2 aligns across 8 bases. The junction had 9 bases not matched to a gene; V was cut back by 4 bases and J by 4 bases. CDR3 length equals 15 residues. CDR1 is SGHNT and CDR2 is YYREEE in the germline V gene (reference sequence). CDR3 coding DNA: TGTGCCAGCAGCCGGGAGGGGGGGGGCAGAGAGACCCAGTACTTC. Amino acid sequence: CASSREGGGRETQYF.

The chain combines TRBV6-6 with TRBJ1-1; D is uncertain. Trimming shortened V by 6 bases and J by 1 base, and 18 bases separated the two germline ends. CDR3 length equals 16 residues. CDR1 and CDR2 (germline): MNHNY, SVGAGI (reference sequence). CDR3: CASSTYYTPTNTEAFF. The CDR3 nucleotides are TGTGCCAGCAGCACTTACTACACCCCAACGAACACTGAAGCTTTCTTT.

This chain connects TRBV11-2 to TRBJ2-2; D may be TRBD2 (5 bases). Trimming left V 5 bases short and J 5 bases short, with 12 bases between. The CDR3 is 14 amino acids. The V gene's germline CDR1 is SGHAT and CDR2 FQNNGV. The CDR3: CASSGGRGTGELFF. CDR3 in DNA: TGTGCCAGCAGCGGAGGCCGCGGGACCGGGGAGCTGTTTTTT.

CDR3 loop: CAWIFSGATEAFF. The CDR3 DNA is TGTGCCTGGATCTTCTCAGGGGCCACTGAAGCTTTCTTT. The V gene is TRBV30, the J gene TRBJ1-1, with a possible D match to TRBD1 (6 bases). Germline CDR1 reads GTSNPN; CDR2 reads SVGIG (reference sequence). V was shortened by 4 bases and J by 4 bases, with 13 bases between the two germline ends. The CDR3 is 13 residues long.

The chain is built from TRBV6-5 and TRBJ2-7; no clear D. Germline V gives CDR1 MNHEY, CDR2 SVGAGI. With 8 bases removed from V and 4 bases from J, the gap between germline ends came to 15 bases. This CDR3 comprises 13 residues. The CDR3 reads CASSLVGPYEQYF. The CDR3 nucleotides read TGTGCCAGCTCTCTGGTAGGTCCTTACGAGCAGTACTTC.

The genes are TRBV4-1 and TRBJ1-1; D gene ambiguous. Trimming cost V 4 bases and J 0 bases, with 12 bases left between them. Germline CDR1 and CDR2: MGHRA and YSYEKL. CDR3 length: 15 residues. CDR3 region: CASSPPSGLNTEAFF. CDR3 bases: TGCGCCAGCAGCCCGCCGTCAGGACTGAACACTGAAGCTTTCTTT.

J is TRBJ2-3 and V is TRBV6-5; no reliable D call. This CDR3 is 15 amino acids long. Germline CDR1 and CDR2: MNHEY and SVGAGI. V was pared by 2 bases and J by 4 bases, with 13 bases between. The CDR3 DNA sequence: TGTGCCAGCAGTTACAACCCGGTAATATCAGATACGCAGTATTTT. It specifies CASSYNPVISDTQYF.

The V gene is TRBV7-9, the J gene TRBJ2-2; TRBD2 aligns across 7 bases. Trimming removed 4 bases from V and 0 bases from J; junction bases left unmatched: 5. Germline-derived CDR1 and CDR2 are SEHNR and FQNEAQ (reference sequence). This CDR3 region has 16 residues. As DNA, the CDR3 is TGTGCCAGCAGCTCCCGACTAGCTCCGAACACCGGGGAGCTGTTTTTT. Protein: CASSSRLAPNTGELFF.

The chain uses TRBV5-4 and TRBJ1-1; unclear D gene. Between the trimmed V and J ends, which lost 2 bases and 1 base, there was a span of 6 bases. The V gene's germline CDR1 is SGHNT and CDR2 YYREEE (reference sequence). CDR3 length equals 13 residues. The CDR3 coding sequence is TGTGCCAGCAGCTTCATGCAGAACACTGAAGCTTTCTTT. Protein product: CASSFMQNTEAFF.

V gene TRBV3-1 (or the pseudogene TRBV3-2) combines with J gene TRBJ2-7; unclear D gene. Trimming cost V 4 bases and J 2 bases, with 15 bases left between them. The CDR3 consists of 15 residues. Germline V gene sequence: CDR1 LGHDT, CDR2 YNNKEL (reference sequence). CDR3 DNA sequence: TGTGCCAGCAGCCCCTGGGGTCGAAAAGCCTACGAGCAGTACTTC. The encoded protein is CASSPWGRKAYEQYF.

V is TRBV5-1 and J is TRBJ2-1; the match to TRBD2 covers 11 bases. CDR3 size: 15 residues. After removal of 3 bases from V and 4 bases from J, the junction contained 3 bases not matched to a gene. Germline CDR1 and CDR2: SGHRS and YFSETQ. The CDR3 DNA follows: TGCGCCAGCAGCTCGGGACTAGCGGATTACAATGAGCAGTTCTTC. Amino acid sequence: CASSSGLADYNEQFF.

The rearrangement links TRBV19 to TRBJ1-5; unclear D gene. Per germline, CDR1 LNHDA and CDR2 SQIVND (reference sequence). The V gene lost 3 bases and the J gene lost 3 bases, with 9 bases spanning the gap. The CDR3 is made up of 14 amino acids. The CDR3 DNA reads as TGTGCCAGTAGTATCCTCCCCCTCAATCAGCCCCAGCATTTT. The encoded protein is CASSILPLNQPQHF.